This T cell receptor (beta chain) appears in the sequencing data of a study of T cells in Graves' hyperthyroidism and ophthalmopathy. Study-wide results and caveats: Most thyroid clonotypes that were expanded above 0.001 also turned up in blood.

Amplification yielded TCR beta CDR3 regions, with RNA transcripts as the source. Researchers ran a first-round RT-PCR on the TCR CDR3 using the HTBI primer set. TCRdb re-called the multiplex PCR reads with MiXCR, one entry per CDR3 protein. Of 300,000 to 400,000 distinct CDR3 sequences in the sample, around 13% were seen once. Trimming took off 0 bases at V and 3 bases at J, with 8 bases between the two ends. Germline V gene lookup returns CDR1 DFQATT and CDR2 SNEGSKA (reference sequence). The length of the CDR3 is 13 residues. No progression to ophthalmopathy during 18 months of follow-up defined stable disease. This clonotype was observed at least ten times. Its antigen is unidentified.

This chain uses TRBV20-1 with TRBJ2-5, with D perhaps TRBD2 (5 bases). The TCR comes from a young woman with Graves' hyperthyroidism. The material sequenced was blood. CDR3 nucleotide sequence: TGCAGTGCTAGAGAGCACGGGAAAGAGACCCAGTACTTC. It is translated as CSAREHGKETQYF.